This paragraph covers one TCR beta chain sequence. This sample was taken from a study of identical twins. Germline V CDR1 and CDR2: SGHRS, YFSETQ. V shed 2 bases, J shed 8 bases, and the junction held 5 bases outside the gene matches. The CDR3 spans 15 residues. Each CDR3 protein gets one entry after TCRdb re-called the 5' RACE reads with MiXCR. Among 1.5 million to 2 million distinct CDR3 sequences listed, less than 35% were seen once. The rearrangement joins TRBV5-1 to TRBJ2-1, with 12 bases fitting TRBD2. This clonotype was obtained from a newborn girl in good health. The sequencing sample was made of cord blood. The CDR3 loop is CASSFTSGRWDEQFF. In nucleotides, the CDR3 is TGCGCCAGCAGCTTTACTAGCGGGAGGTGGGATGAGCAGTTCTTC.